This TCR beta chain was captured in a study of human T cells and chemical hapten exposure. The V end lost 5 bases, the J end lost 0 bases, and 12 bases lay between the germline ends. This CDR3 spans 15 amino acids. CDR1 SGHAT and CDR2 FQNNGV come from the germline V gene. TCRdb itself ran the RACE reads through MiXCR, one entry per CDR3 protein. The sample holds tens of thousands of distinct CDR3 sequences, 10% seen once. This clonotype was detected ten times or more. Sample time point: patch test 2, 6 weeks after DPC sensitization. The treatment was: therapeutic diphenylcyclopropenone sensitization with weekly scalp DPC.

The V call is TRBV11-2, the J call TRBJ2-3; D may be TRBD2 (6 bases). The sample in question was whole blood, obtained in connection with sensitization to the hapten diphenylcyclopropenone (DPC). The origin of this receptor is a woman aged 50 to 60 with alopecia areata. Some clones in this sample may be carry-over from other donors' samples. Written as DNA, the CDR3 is TGTGCCAGCAGCATGCTCGGGACTAGCACAGATACGCAGTATTTT. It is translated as CASSMLGTSTDTQYF.